This record concerns one TCR beta chain sequence. Original analysis: Reference gene primer amplification yielded estimated nucleated cell counts. Here immunoSEQ multiplex PCR was the method, and the copy in TCRdb shows in-frame clones only, minus some. V and J calls and clone size are given by that table; D and trimming were obtained from the DNA. Of some 71,000 clones listed, around 91% are singletons. This record comes from a study of blood T cell repertoires in COVID-19. Whole-study context: Samples came from the United States, Italy and Spain, spanning acute and convalescent COVID-19. In each case, the material was cDNA or gDNA derived from T cells, B-cell-depleted T cells, or PBMCs.

Trimming at V came to 0 bases and at J to 10 bases, leaving 4 bases not matched to a gene. The germline V gene encodes CDR1 SGHRS and CDR2 YFSETQ. The CDR3 loop spans 14 amino acids. The gene calls are TRBV5-1 and TRBJ2-1; 10 bases are shared with TRBD2. The material sequenced was peripheral blood. The clonotype was recovered from a man over 45 with acute or convalescent COVID-19. The DNA of the CDR3 is TGCGCCAGCAGCTTGGTAGCGGGGGGCCCGGAGCAGTTCTTC. It specifies CASSLVAGGPEQFF.